These 7 T cell receptor beta chains originate from one sample sequenced in a study of blood T cell repertoires in COVID-19. TCRdb's copy holds only in-frame clones and misses some; the assay was immunoSEQ multiplex PCR. The data contain 45,000 to 55,000 clones, about nine tenths of them seen just once; the ten biggest clones take up approximately 8%. The sample was peripheral blood. All receptors derive from a woman between 40 and 50 years old with active COVID-19.

The chain joins TRBV2 to TRBJ2-5; TRBD1 matches at 8 bases. Looked up from germline, CDR1 is SNHLY and CDR2 is FYNNEI. J gave up 2 bases and V 6 bases, and 8 bases lay outside the gene matches. CDR3 length: 15 amino acids. The CDR3 here is CASRTGTGIQETQYF. CDR3 coding DNA: TGTGCCAGCAGGACGGGGACAGGTATACAAGAGACCCAGTACTTC.

The J gene is TRBJ2-7, the V gene TRBV12-5, with 12 bases matching TRBD1. CDR1 and CDR2 (germline): LGHNT, FRNRAP. The CDR3 is 15 amino acids. Losses at the gene ends were 6 bases for V and 1 base for J; bases not matched to a gene: 4. CDR3 in DNA: TGTGCTAGTGGCCCGGGACAGGGGGCGTCCTACGAGCAGTACTTC. Protein: CASGPGQGASYEQYF. Using reference TRBV12-5 and TRBJ2-7 for the parts outside the CDR3, the full variable domain is DARVTQTPRHKVTEMGQEVTMRCQPILGHNTVFWYRQTMMQGLELLAYFRNRAPLDDSGMPKDRFSAEMPDATLATLKIQPSEPRDSAVYFCASGPGQGASYEQYFGPGTRLTVT.

As regards this clone: Other DNA sequences in this specimen translate into the identical CDR3. The J gene is TRBJ1-2, the V gene TRBV7-2; 9 nucleotides line up with TRBD1. The CDR3 has 14 residues. J gave up 5 bases and V 3 bases, and 4 bases lay outside the gene matches. In germline, CDR1 is SGHTA, CDR2 FQGNSA. CDR3 amino acids: CASSFVDRGYGYTF. In DNA, the CDR3 is TGTGCCAGCAGCTTCGTGGACAGGGGTTATGGCTACACCTTC. Full variable domain (rest looked up from reference TRBV7-2 and TRBJ1-2): GAGVSQSPSNKVTEKGKDVELRCDPISGHTALYWYRQSLGQGLEFLIYFQGNSAPDKSGLPSDRFSAERTGGSVSTLTIQRTQQEDSAVYLCASSFVDRGYGYTFGSGTRLTVV.

CDR3 sequence reads: CASSQGNTIYF. The DNA of the CDR3 is TGTGCCAGCTCACAGGGAAACACCATATATTTT. The gene calls are TRBV6-5 and TRBJ1-3; D not resolved. Germline values: CDR1 MNHEY, CDR2 SVGAGI. The ends were cut back, 8 bases at V and 4 bases at J, with 6 bases in the middle. This CDR3 spans 11 amino acids.

The J gene is TRBJ2-1, the V gene TRBV2; no clear D gene. V was pared by 3 bases and J by 8 bases, with 11 bases between. The CDR3 loop spans 13 amino acids. Looked up from germline, CDR1 is SNHLY and CDR2 is FYNNEI. The CDR3 coding sequence is TGTGCCAGCAGTGAGTTAAGAGGCGATGAGCAGTTCTTC. Translating gives CASSELRGDEQFF.

The chain uses TRBV7-9 and TRBJ1-4; 7 bases are shared with TRBD1. CDR3 length equals 16 residues. Trimming cost V 3 bases and J 3 bases; bases outside gene matches: 7. Germline loops: CDR1 SEHNR, CDR2 FQNEAQ (reference sequence). The CDR3 bases are TGTGCCAGCAGCTTGATTTCCGGGACAGCTAATGAAAAACTGTTTTTT. Amino acids: CASSLISGTANEKLFF.

The chain links TRBV5-4 to TRBJ1-1; TRBD1 is a possible D gene (6 bases). Between the trimmed V and J ends, which lost 4 bases and 0 bases, there was a span of 19 bases. This CDR3 spans 17 amino acids. From germline, CDR1 is SGHNT and CDR2 YYREEE (reference sequence). This CDR3 reads CASSPGGWGGLNTEAFF. The CDR3 DNA follows: TGTGCCAGCAGCCCCGGGGGCTGGGGGGGACTGAACACTGAAGCTTTCTTT.